What follows are 25 T cell receptor beta chains derived from one specimen sequenced in a study of radiotherapy plus CTLA-4 blockade in lung cancer. TCRdb keeps only in-frame clones here, not all; method: immunoSEQ multiplex PCR. This table has about 25,000 clones, approximately 70% appearing once. The starting material was peripheral blood, obtained from a patient treated with radiotherapy plus ipilimumab. The receptors were sampled from a human donor with non-small cell lung cancer who had stable disease on radiotherapy plus ipilimumab.

The chain links TRBV14 to TRBJ2-3; 8 nucleotides agree with TRBD1. This CDR3 is built from 16 residues. The V segment lost 8 bases and the J segment 2 bases; nucleotides outside the gene matches: 12. The germline gives CDR1 SGHDN, CDR2 FVKESK. CDR3 sequence reads: CASGRPGTGLTDTQYF. The DNA of the CDR3 is TGTGCCAGCGGCCGGCCCGGGACAGGCCTCACAGATACGCAGTATTTT.

This clone showed up just once. The chain carries TRBV25-1 and TRBJ1-1; the D gene is possibly TRBD1 (6 bases). V dropped 3 bases and J dropped 9 bases, with 14 bases sitting between them. This CDR3 is 13 amino acids long. Germline assignment: CDR1 MGHDK and CDR2 SYGVNS. CDR3 sequence (DNA): TGTGCCAGCAGTGAGGGACACGGGACTCAAGCTTTCTTT. Residues: CASSEGHGTQAFF.

The chain couples TRBV13 to TRBJ2-7, with 8 bases that match TRBD1. Germline CDR1 and CDR2: PRHDT and FYEKMQ (reference sequence). V dropped 2 bases and J dropped 0; count of bases not matched to a gene: 3. The CDR3 extends over 15 amino acids. In DNA, the CDR3 is TGTGCCAGCAGCTTAAGGGACAGGAGCTCCTACGAGCAGTACTTC. This translates into CASSLRDRSSYEQYF.

The chain recombines TRBV21-1 with TRBJ2-3; TRBD2 reflects the table's D call only, with no check against the DNA. TRBV21-1 is given as a pseudogene. CDR3 length: 15 residues. The CDR3 region has the DNA TGTGCCAGCAGCAAAGCCGGGGATTCCACAGATACGCAGTATTTT. Its translation is CASSKAGDSTDTQYF.

The V call is TRBV18, the J call TRBJ1-5; D not resolved. Trimming removed 4 bases from V and 1 base from J, with 8 bases in between. The V gene's germline CDR1 is KGHSH and CDR2 LQKENI. CDR3 length: 14 residues. CDR3 sequence: CASSHQTSNQPQHF. The CDR3 DNA reads TGTGCCAGCTCACACCAAACCAGCAATCAGCCCCAGCATTTT.

This rearrangement joins TRBV18 to TRBJ1-1; D is perhaps TRBD1 (5 bases). The V end lost 4 bases, the J end lost 1 base, and 10 bases lay between the germline ends. The CDR3 is 14 residues long. Germline CDR1 reads KGHSH; CDR2 reads LQKENI. The CDR3 spells CASSRSRENTEAFF. The CDR3 DNA follows: TGTGCCAGCTCACGTTCCAGGGAGAACACTGAAGCTTTCTTT. Supplemented by reference TRBV18 and TRBJ1-1, the full variable domain reads NAGVMQNPRHLVRRRGQEARLRCSPMKGHSHVYWYRQLPEEGLKFMVYLQKENIIDESGMPKERFSAEFPKEGPSILRIQQVVRGDSAAYFCASSRSRENTEAFFGQGTRLTVV.

This clone was observed a single time. This chain connects TRBV5-4 to TRBJ2-7, with 8 bases lining up with TRBD2. The CDR3 runs to 14 residues. With V trimmed by 1 base and J by 3 bases, 3 bases remained unmatched. Germline V lookup: CDR1 SGHNT, CDR2 YYREEE (reference sequence). CDR3 DNA sequence: TGTGCCAGCAGCTTGCCGGGAGGGGGCTACGAGCAGTACTTC. This sequence encodes CASSLPGGGYEQYF.

The V and J genes are TRBV2 and TRBJ1-5; D is unresolved. The V end was cut by 5 bases, the J end by 3 bases, with 11 bases between. Germline loops: CDR1 SNHLY, CDR2 FYNNEI. The CDR3 loop spans 14 amino acids. The CDR3 loop is CASSNERDNQPQHF. The DNA of the CDR3 is TGTGCCAGCAGTAATGAGAGAGACAATCAGCCCCAGCATTTT.

This clone was counted between two and nine times. The chain employs TRBV7-8 and TRBJ2-5; D may be TRBD1 or TRBD2 (5 bases each). CDR3 length equals 15 residues. V lost 5 bases, J lost 5 bases, and 18 bases lay in between. Germline V CDR1 and CDR2: SGHVS, FQNEAQ. CDR3 DNA sequence: TGTGCCAGCAGCAGAAGCGGCCCAGGGCAGGAGACCCAGTACTTC. This encodes CASSRSGPGQETQYF.

This sequence joins TRBV2 and TRBJ2-1; D possibly corresponds to TRBD2 (5 bases). The germline V gene encodes CDR1 SNHLY and CDR2 FYNNEI. This CDR3 contains 13 residues. The germline V and J ends were trimmed by 8 bases and 6 bases, with 14 bases remaining between them. In DNA form, the CDR3 reads TGTGCCAGCTTGAGGACTTCCCTCAATGAGCAGTTCTTC. Protein sequence: CASLRTSLNEQFF. The entire variable domain, with the rest obtained from reference TRBV2 and TRBJ2-1, is as follows: EPEVTQTPSHQVTQMGQEVILRCVPISNHLYFYWYRQILGQKVEFLVSFYNNEISEKSEIFDDQFSVERPDGSNFTLKIRSTKLEDSAMYFCASLRTSLNEQFFGPGTRLTVL.

This chain links TRBV18 with TRBJ1-1, with D perhaps TRBD1 (6 bases). The CDR3 contains 14 residues. Germline lookup yields CDR1 KGHSH and CDR2 LQKENI. V was shortened by 6 bases and J by 1 base, with 12 bases between the two germline ends. CDR3 in DNA: TGTGCCAGCTCGCTGACAGGTCCGAACACTGAAGCTTTCTTT. This codes for CASSLTGPNTEAFF.

The chain couples TRBV27 to TRBJ2-3; TRBD2 is a possible D gene (6 bases). The length of the CDR3 is 17 residues. Per germline, CDR1 MNHEY and CDR2 SMNVEV (reference sequence). The V end was cut by 5 bases, the J end by 8 bases, with 26 bases between. The CDR3, as DNA: TGTGCCAGCAGTCCCCAAATCGGTGGCGGGGAGGACGGTACGCAGTATTTT. Its protein is CASSPQIGGGEDGTQYF.

This chain uses TRBV2 with TRBJ2-7; 9 bases align to TRBD1. Germline trimming cut 7 bases from V and 3 bases from J; bases unmatched to any gene: 7. The CDR3 is 14 residues long. The germline CDR1 and CDR2 sequences are SNHLY and FYNNEI. The CDR3 reads CASNPGTGNYEQYF. CDR3 nucleotide sequence: TGTGCCAGCAATCCCGGGACAGGGAACTACGAGCAGTACTTC.

This chain links TRBV19 with TRBJ2-7; tentative D call: TRBD2 (6 bases). The germline CDR1 and CDR2 sequences are LNHDA and SQIVND (reference sequence). This CDR3 has 15 amino acids. The V end was cut by 3 bases, the J end by 9 bases, with 21 bases between. The CDR3, as DNA: TGTGCCAGTAGTATCTGGGCTAGCGAAAACACCGGGCAGTACTTC. Protein: CASSIWASENTGQYF.

The count of this clone is one. The rearrangement links TRBV21-1 to TRBJ2-2; the DNA was not compared with TRBD1, the D call given in the table. TRBV21-1 is noted as a pseudogene. The CDR3 is made up of 18 amino acids. The CDR3 DNA reads TGTGCCAGCCCTCCTGGGTTCCCGAACAGGGGATGGACCGGGGAGCTGTTTTTT. It specifies CASPPGFPNRGWTGELFF.

V and J are TRBV5-1 and TRBJ1-4; D unclear. Germline V gene data show CDR1 as SGHRS and CDR2 as YFSETQ. Trimming took off 4 bases at V and 8 bases at J, with 18 bases between the two ends. CDR3 length: 15 amino acids. The CDR3 DNA reads TGCGCCAGCAGCCCCGGGGAGGGTCTAGTCGAAAAACTGTTTTTT. Protein sequence: CASSPGEGLVEKLFF.

This chain links TRBV7-3 with TRBJ2-6, with D unresolved. The CDR3 has 12 amino acids. The V gene's germline CDR1 is SGHTA and CDR2 FQGTGA. V lost 6 bases and J 3 bases, leaving 3 bases between the germline ends. The DNA for the CDR3 is TGTGCCAGCAGAGGTGGGGCCAACGTCCTGACTTTC. Encoded protein: CASRGGANVLTF.

The J gene is TRBJ2-7, the V gene TRBV19, with 7 bases lining up with TRBD2. Germline V gives CDR1 LNHDA, CDR2 SQIVND (reference sequence). The CDR3 runs to 15 residues. Trimming removed 4 bases from V and 4 bases from J; junction bases left unmatched: 10. CDR3 coding DNA: TGTGCCAGTAGTAAAGGGTCTAGCGGTCGGTACGAGCAGTACTTC. This codes for CASSKGSSGRYEQYF.

J is TRBJ2-3 and V is TRBV28, with 10 bases fitting TRBD1. J gave up 4 bases and V 3 bases, and 4 bases lay outside the gene matches. The CDR3 has 15 amino acids. Germline V gene data show CDR1 as MDHEN and CDR2 as SYDVKM. CDR3 protein: CASSFVGTGADTQYF. The DNA of the CDR3 is TGTGCCAGCAGTTTTGTCGGGACAGGGGCAGATACGCAGTATTTT.

J is TRBJ2-7 and V is TRBV6-6; D gene unclear. The V gene lost 3 bases and the J gene lost 3 bases, with 15 bases spanning the gap. This CDR3 is 15 amino acids long. Germline assignment: CDR1 MNHNY and CDR2 SVGAGI (reference sequence). CDR3 DNA: TGTGCCAGCAGTTATATTCCCTCCGGCCGCTACGAGCAGTACTTC. It yields the protein CASSYIPSGRYEQYF.

J is TRBJ2-5 and V is TRBV6-5, with no clear D. The CDR3 has 13 amino acids. With 8 bases removed from V and 5 bases from J, the gap between germline ends came to 15 bases. Germline CDR1 MNHEY, CDR2 SVGAGI. The CDR3 is CASAGYILETQYF. Written as DNA, the CDR3 is TGTGCCAGCGCCGGCTATATTCTGGAGACCCAGTACTTC.

The V call is TRBV19, the J call TRBJ2-3, with a possible D match to TRBD2 (6 bases). The V gene's germline CDR1 is LNHDA and CDR2 SQIVND (reference sequence). CDR3 length equals 16 residues. Between the trimmed V and J ends, which lost 1 base and 3 bases, there was a span of 14 bases. This CDR3 is CASSIGTGVSTDTQYF. The CDR3, as DNA: TGTGCCAGTAGTATAGGTACGGGAGTCTCAACAGATACGCAGTATTTT.

J is TRBJ1-3 and V is TRBV18, with TRBD1 matching over 7 bases. V gave up 3 bases and J gave up 0 bases; unmatched junction bases: 8. This CDR3 region has 17 residues. Per germline, CDR1 KGHSH and CDR2 LQKENI. DNA for the CDR3: TGTGCCAGCTCACCGCGACAGGGACCTCCCTCTGGAAACACCATATATTTT. Its protein product is CASSPRQGPPSGNTIYF.

The V call is TRBV28, the J call TRBJ1-4, with TRBD1 matching over 8 bases. CDR3 length: 15 residues. Germline V gene data show CDR1 as MDHEN and CDR2 as SYDVKM. V lost 6 bases to trimming and J lost 2 bases; unmatched junction nucleotides: 5. The CDR3 region is CASRLTGATNEKLFF. The CDR3 region has the DNA TGTGCCAGCAGGTTGACAGGGGCTACTAATGAAAAACTGTTTTTT.

By sample share, this clone is medium-sized (0.01 to 0.1%). The rearrangement joins TRBV5-1 to TRBJ1-1, with 10 bases identical to TRBD1. CDR1 and CDR2 (germline): SGHRS, YFSETQ. Unmatched junction bases numbered 3, after V lost 2 bases and J lost 5 bases. This CDR3 has 14 amino acids. The CDR3: CASSFGGQGTEAFF. CDR3 nucleotide sequence: TGCGCCAGCAGCTTTGGGGGACAGGGGACTGAAGCTTTCTTT.